The sample holds many counts of the clone carrying this T cell receptor beta chain. Carrying unique molecular identifiers, the cDNA also gained a universal primer site through template switching. Via MiXCR, TCRdb re-called the 5' RACE reads, giving one row per CDR3 protein. The data show 200,000 to 250,000 distinct CDR3 sequences, 5% to 7% seen once. This sample stems from a study of identical twins. This CDR3 spans 15 amino acids. V shed 7 bases and J shed 1 base, with 14 bases lying between them. This sample was shared with a second study, whose subject was T cells expressing NK-cell markers. Per that study: The CD3+CD56-NKG2C+ fraction was also led by these clonotypes in a handful of donors.

Sample: CD8+ T cells sorted from blood. The sequence was obtained from a woman in her late teens or twenties in good health. This rearrangement joins TRBV12-3 or TRBV12-4 to TRBJ2-1; D is possibly TRBD1 or TRBD2 (6 bases each). CDR3 residues: CASKFRGRSYNEQFF. CDR3 DNA sequence: TGTGCCAGCAAATTTCGGGGGCGTTCCTACAATGAGCAGTTCTTC.